A single sample gave rise to the 14 T cell receptor beta chains below, sequenced in a study of T cell changes during pregnancy in multiple sclerosis. Sequencing was performed with immunoSEQ multiplex PCR; in TCRdb, only in-frame clones are kept and a portion is missing. Among approximately 65,000 clones listed, about 89% were seen once. Sequenced material: CD4+ T cells from peripheral blood mononuclear cells, taken in the first trimester of pregnancy. These receptors originate from a female donor with multiple sclerosis, enrolled in a pregnancy study.

This clone was counted a single time. CDR3 amino acids: CAIRGRALSSYEQYF. CDR3 DNA sequence: TGTGCCATCAGAGGGCGGGCCTTAAGCTCCTACGAGCAGTACTTC. The chain employs TRBV10-3 and TRBJ2-7; possible D gene TRBD2, 5 bases. Germline values: CDR1 ENHRY, CDR2 SYGVKD. Trimming left V 6 bases short and J 0 bases short, with 15 bases between. The CDR3 has 15 residues.

The chain employs TRBV7-6 and TRBJ1-4; 12 positions agree with TRBD1. Trimming removed 5 bases from V and 0 bases from J; junction bases left unmatched: 7. Looked up from germline, CDR1 is SGHVS and CDR2 is FNYEAQ. The CDR3 is 18 amino acids. Written as DNA, the CDR3 is TGTGCCAGCAGCCCGCCGGGACAGGGGGCTGCAACTAATGAAAAACTGTTTTTT. Amino acids: CASSPPGQGAATNEKLFF.

In this sample, this clone turned up once. The CDR3 protein is CASSLAAGPSGYTF. CDR3 DNA sequence: TGTGCCAGCAGCTTAGCGGCAGGGCCATCCGGCTACACCTTC. This chain joins TRBV7-2 and TRBJ1-2; D perhaps matches TRBD1 (5 bases). This CDR3 has 14 amino acids. V lost 0 bases, J lost 8 bases, and 13 bases lay in between. Germline CDR1 SGHTA, CDR2 FQGNSA. The whole variable domain, filled in from reference TRBV7-2 and TRBJ1-2, reads GAGVSQSPSNKVTEKGKDVELRCDPISGHTALYWYRQSLGQGLEFLIYFQGNSAPDKSGLPSDRFSAERTGGSVSTLTIQRTQQEDSAVYLCASSLAAGPSGYTFGSGTRLTVV.

The rearrangement uses TRBV25-1 and TRBJ1-2, with 10 positions matching TRBD1. Germline V gene data show CDR1 as MGHDK and CDR2 as SYGVNS. V lost 4 bases and J lost 10; bases outside the gene matches: 9. This CDR3 has 14 amino acids. This CDR3 reads CASSGPGQGGVYTF. DNA of the CDR3: TGTGCCAGCAGTGGCCCTGGACAGGGGGGGGTCTACACCTTC.

This chain uses TRBV19 with TRBJ1-5; a weak D match, TRBD1 (6 bases). The V gene's germline CDR1 is LNHDA and CDR2 SQIVND (reference sequence). This CDR3 has 15 residues. Between the trimmed V and J ends, which lost 5 bases and 4 bases, there was a span of 15 bases. The CDR3 DNA follows: TGTGCCAGTAGTTACGTGGTTCAGGGGAATCAGCCCCAGCATTTT. Its translation: CASSYVVQGNQPQHF.

CDR3 in amino acids: CASSFVRGGRSTYGYTF. The CDR3 DNA is TGTGCCAGCAGTTTTGTCCGAGGGGGCAGGTCGACTTATGGCTACACCTTC. The genes are TRBV27 and TRBJ1-2; 7 bases are a match to TRBD1. Germline lookup yields CDR1 MNHEY and CDR2 SMNVEV (reference sequence). CDR3 size: 17 residues. Trimming removed 3 bases from V and 5 bases from J; junction bases left unmatched: 15.

V is TRBV6-5 and J is TRBJ2-7, with D possibly being TRBD1 (6 bases). The CDR3 is 13 amino acids. With 6 bases removed from V and 6 bases from J, the gap between germline ends came to 15 bases. Germline CDR1 is MNHEY and CDR2 is SVGAGI. CDR3 bases: TGTGCCAGCAGCCAGACAGGCTTGCGCGAGCAGTACTTC. Its protein product is CASSQTGLREQYF.

The chain links TRBV30 to TRBJ2-1, with 7 bases aligning to TRBD2. CDR3 length: 12 amino acids. CDR1 and CDR2 from the germline V gene are GTSNPN and SVGIG (reference sequence). V shed 1 base and J 9 bases; nucleotides not matched to a gene: 3. In DNA, the CDR3 is TGTGCCTGGAGTGGACTAGCCGGTGAGCAGTTCTTC. It yields the protein CAWSGLAGEQFF.

V and J are TRBV19 and TRBJ1-5; 10 bases map to TRBD1. Germline V lookup: CDR1 LNHDA, CDR2 SQIVND (reference sequence). J was trimmed by 1 base and V by 6 bases; bases with no gene match: 12. This CDR3 has 18 residues. CDR3 residues: CASSLYGTGEKSNQPQHF. The CDR3 DNA reads TGTGCCAGTAGCCTCTATGGGACAGGGGAAAAGAGCAATCAGCCCCAGCATTTT.

The chain has TRBV9 and TRBJ1-1, with TRBD1 identical over 9 bases. J gave up 1 base and V 4 bases, and 5 bases lay outside the gene matches. The CDR3 sequence is 15 residues long. CDR1 is SGDLS and CDR2 is YYNGEE in the germline V gene. The CDR3, as DNA: TGTGCCAGCAGCCAAACGACAGGGGGGAACACTGAAGCTTTCTTT. This gives the protein CASSQTTGGNTEAFF.

The chain carries TRBV5-1 and TRBJ1-4; 7 positions match TRBD1. The trim removed 7 bases at V and 3 bases at J, leaving 9 bases unmatched. Germline V gene sequence: CDR1 SGHRS, CDR2 YFSETQ. The CDR3 is 15 amino acids. CDR3 DNA sequence: TGCGCCAGCCGCCGGGACAGTGGTGCTAATGAAAAACTGTTTTTT. This encodes CASRRDSGANEKLFF.

The V gene is TRBV7-9, the J gene TRBJ2-7; 8 nucleotides line up with TRBD1. This CDR3 is 15 amino acids long. The junction had 10 bases not matched to a gene; V was cut back by 4 bases and J by 5 bases. The germline V gene encodes CDR1 SEHNR and CDR2 FQNEAQ (reference sequence). CDR3 region: CASSSDRGRVHEQYF. CDR3 nucleotides: TGTGCCAGCAGCTCCGACAGGGGTAGGGTTCACGAGCAGTACTTC.

The table lists this clone with a count of one. This chain links TRBV14 with TRBJ1-6, with 7 bases lining up with TRBD1. CDR1 is SGHDN, CDR2 FVKESK, per germline. The CDR3 length is 15 residues. The junction had 8 bases not matched to a gene; V was cut back by 4 bases and J by 8 bases. CDR3 sequence: CASSLKQGRDSPLHF. CDR3 nucleotides: TGTGCCAGCAGCCTCAAACAGGGGCGGGATTCACCCCTCCACTTT.

V is TRBV19 and J is TRBJ1-4, with unresolved D. The CDR3 is made up of 15 amino acids. Trimming removed 3 bases from V and 4 bases from J, with 12 bases in between. The V gene's germline CDR1 is LNHDA and CDR2 SQIVND (reference sequence). The CDR3 nucleotides read TGTGCCAGTAGTATTGCAGGTTCGGATAATGAAAAACTGTTTTTT. Encoded protein: CASSIAGSDNEKLFF.